The clone carrying this T cell receptor beta chain came up once. Antigen: not known. This sample was taken from a study of cytomegalovirus exposure and HLA in healthy donors. Whole-study results and caveats: Prediction of most subjects' HLA-A and HLA-B alleles by TCR beta sequences was reportedly accurate. The authors enumerated over 150 TCR beta chains as linked to cytomegalovirus.

Germline V CDR1 and CDR2: LGHNA, YSLEER. V lost 1 base, J lost 1 base, and 10 bases lay in between. This CDR3 has 16 residues. PCR used 60 Vbeta primers and 13 Jbeta primers. The method was immunoSEQ multiplex PCR; TCRdb's version includes in-frame clones alone and lacks a portion of them. The sample carries 150,000 or so clones, around 80% recorded once. This TCR came from a male donor in good health and CMV-seropositive. The rearrangement uses TRBV4-3 and TRBJ2-2, with a weak D call TRBD1 (5 bases). The sequencing sample was made of PBMCs. CDR3 in amino acids: CASSQGQSMNTGELFF. The DNA for the CDR3 is TGCGCCAGCAGCCAAGGACAGTCTATGAACACCGGGGAGCTGTTTTTT.